The 8 T cell receptor beta chains in this list originate from one sample, sequenced in a study of T cells in localized non-small cell lung cancer. Generated by immunoSEQ multiplex PCR, the TCRdb table keeps only in-frame clones and is missing some. Among fewer than 12,000 clones, roughly 77% were seen once, and the ten largest hold 25% to 35%. This specimen was peripheral blood, taken before any cancer treatment. These receptor sequences come from a male donor aged 60 or over with stage I lung adenocarcinoma.

The chain uses TRBV6-6 and TRBJ2-3; D might be TRBD2 (5 bases). Deletions cut 2 bases from V and 9 bases from J, with 15 bases between. The germline gives CDR1 MNHNY, CDR2 SVGAGI (reference sequence). The CDR3 covers 14 residues. The CDR3 loop is CASSYPDEGMTQYF. The CDR3 bases are TGTGCCAGCAGTTACCCAGATGAGGGAATGACGCAGTATTTT.

This clone showed up just once. V gene TRBV5-4 combines with J gene TRBJ1-5, with D possibly being TRBD1 (5 bases). The CDR3 consists of 15 residues. Trimming shortened V by 3 bases and J by 2 bases, and 12 bases separated the two germline ends. Germline loops: CDR1 SGHNT, CDR2 YYREEE (reference sequence). This CDR3 is CASSSGLRGNQPQHF. In DNA, the CDR3 is TGTGCCAGCAGCTCGGGACTCCGGGGCAATCAGCCCCAGCATTTT.

The chain employs TRBV4-1 and TRBJ1-2; a possible D gene is TRBD1 (5 bases). The V end lost 0 bases, the J end lost 4 bases, and 15 bases lay between the germline ends. This CDR3 contains 16 residues. Germline loops: CDR1 MGHRA, CDR2 YSYEKL. The CDR3 coding sequence is TGCGCCAGCAGCCAAGATCTAACAGGACGCACCTATGGCTACACCTTC. It codes for CASSQDLTGRTYGYTF.

This chain connects TRBV11-2 to TRBJ1-1, with D uncertain. This CDR3 comprises 14 residues. Per germline, CDR1 SGHAT and CDR2 FQNNGV. V was shortened by 2 bases and J by 1 base, with 8 bases between the two germline ends. The CDR3 loop reads CASSLNHQNTEAFF. In DNA form, the CDR3 reads TGTGCCAGCAGCTTAAACCATCAGAACACTGAAGCTTTCTTT.

This chain uses TRBV6-5 with TRBJ1-1; D not resolved. Germline V lookup: CDR1 MNHEY, CDR2 SVGAGI. This CDR3 has 12 amino acids. V was clipped by 4 bases and J by 1 base, with 4 bases between them. The CDR3 DNA sequence: TGTGCCAGCAGTTGGGGGAACACTGAAGCTTTCTTT. Translation gives CASSWGNTEAFF.

This rearrangement joins TRBV19 to TRBJ1-2, with 7 positions matching TRBD1. V shed 5 bases and J 4 bases; nucleotides not matched to a gene: 7. The V gene's germline CDR1 is LNHDA and CDR2 SQIVND (reference sequence). The CDR3 has 14 residues. For the CDR3, the DNA is TGTGCCAGTAGTCCAGAAAGGGACAGCTATGGCTACACCTTC. Residues: CASSPERDSYGYTF.

This chain joins TRBV6-6 and TRBJ1-5; D gene uncertain. Deletions cut 5 bases from V and 0 bases from J, with 14 bases between. Per germline, CDR1 MNHNY and CDR2 SVGAGI (reference sequence). The CDR3 contains 16 residues. CDR3 protein: CASSRPPDGSNQPQHF. CDR3 in DNA: TGTGCCAGCAGTCGACCCCCTGACGGTAGCAATCAGCCCCAGCATTTT.

J is TRBJ1-2 and V is TRBV11-1; D is unresolved. Trimming removed 5 bases from V and 8 bases from J, with 18 bases in between. The CDR3 extends over 14 amino acids. The germline gives CDR1 SGHAT, CDR2 FQDESV (reference sequence). The CDR3 DNA reads as TGTGCCAGCAGCGGACGATCGGAGGCTAGGGGCTACACCTTC. The encoded protein is CASSGRSEARGYTF.